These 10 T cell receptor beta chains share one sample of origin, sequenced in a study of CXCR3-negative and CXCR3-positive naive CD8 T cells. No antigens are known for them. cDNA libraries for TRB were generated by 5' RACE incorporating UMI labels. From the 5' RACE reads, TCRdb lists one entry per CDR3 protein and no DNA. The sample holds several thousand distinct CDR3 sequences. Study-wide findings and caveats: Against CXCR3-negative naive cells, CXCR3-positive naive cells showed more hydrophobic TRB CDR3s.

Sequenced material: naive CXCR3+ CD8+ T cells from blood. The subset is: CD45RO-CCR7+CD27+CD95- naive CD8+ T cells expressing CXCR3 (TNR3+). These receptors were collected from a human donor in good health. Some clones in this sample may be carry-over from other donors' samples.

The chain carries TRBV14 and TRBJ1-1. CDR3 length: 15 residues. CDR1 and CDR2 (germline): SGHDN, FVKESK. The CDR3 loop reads CASSQELVRRTEAFF.

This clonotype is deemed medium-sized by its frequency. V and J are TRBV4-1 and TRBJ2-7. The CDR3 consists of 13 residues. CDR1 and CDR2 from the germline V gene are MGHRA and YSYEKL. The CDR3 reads CASSQVRGYEQYF.

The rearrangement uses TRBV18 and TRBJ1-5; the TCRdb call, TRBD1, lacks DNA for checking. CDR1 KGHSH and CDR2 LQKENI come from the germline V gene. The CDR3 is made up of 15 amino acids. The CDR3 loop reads CASSLAGDSNQPQHF.

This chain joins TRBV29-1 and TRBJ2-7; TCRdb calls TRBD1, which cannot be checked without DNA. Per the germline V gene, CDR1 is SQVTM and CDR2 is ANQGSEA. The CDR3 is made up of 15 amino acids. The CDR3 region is CSVEGLRTGSYEQYF.

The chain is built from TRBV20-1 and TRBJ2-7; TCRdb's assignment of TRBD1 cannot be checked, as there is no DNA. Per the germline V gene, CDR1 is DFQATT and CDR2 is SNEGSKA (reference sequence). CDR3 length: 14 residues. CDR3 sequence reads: CSAAPRHNIYEQYF.

The CDR3 protein is CSVGDGMNTEAFF. The chain joins TRBV29-1 to TRBJ1-1; checking the TCRdb D call of TRBD1 is not possible without DNA. The CDR3 totals 13 residues. Per germline, CDR1 SQVTM and CDR2 ANQGSEA.

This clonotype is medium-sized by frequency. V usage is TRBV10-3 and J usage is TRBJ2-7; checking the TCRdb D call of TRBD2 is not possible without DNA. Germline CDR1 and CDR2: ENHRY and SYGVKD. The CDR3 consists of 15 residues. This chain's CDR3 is CAISVETSGLYEQYF.

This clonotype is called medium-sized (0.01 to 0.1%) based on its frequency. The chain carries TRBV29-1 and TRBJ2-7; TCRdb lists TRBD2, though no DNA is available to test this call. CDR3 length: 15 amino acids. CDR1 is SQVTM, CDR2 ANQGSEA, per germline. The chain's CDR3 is CSVRDYGDREGPGYF.

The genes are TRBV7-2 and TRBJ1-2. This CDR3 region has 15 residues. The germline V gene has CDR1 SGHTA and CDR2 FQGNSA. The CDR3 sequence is CASSLETGANYGYTF.

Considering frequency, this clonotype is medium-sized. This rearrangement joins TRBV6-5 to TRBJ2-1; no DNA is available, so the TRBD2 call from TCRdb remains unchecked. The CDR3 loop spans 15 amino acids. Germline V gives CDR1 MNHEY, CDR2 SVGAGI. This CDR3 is CASSYSSGSGHEQFF.